A single sample is the source of the 31 T cell receptor beta chains below, sequenced in a study of identical twins. TCRdb processed the 5' RACE reads anew with MiXCR; each CDR3 protein has one entry. The sample has approximately 230,000 distinct CDR3 sequences, over 11% seen once. The sequenced sample was memory (CD45RO+) T cells sorted from blood. These receptors came from a woman younger than 35 in good health.

The sample holds a few counts of this clonotype. V and J are TRBV6-1 and TRBJ1-1, with 10 positions matching TRBD1. Germline CDR1 and CDR2: MNHNS and SASEGT. Trimming took 11 bases from V and 7 from J; bases not matched to a gene: 13. There are 14 residues in the CDR3. CDR3 loop: CACRRDRGLGEAFF. For the CDR3, the DNA is TGTGCCTGTCGCCGGGACAGGGGTCTTGGTGAAGCTTTCTTT.

This chain joins TRBV7-9 and TRBJ2-1, with 10 bases lining up with TRBD2. The V segment lost 4 bases and the J segment 6 bases; nucleotides outside the gene matches: 9. The CDR3 contains 16 residues. Germline V gene lookup returns CDR1 SEHNR and CDR2 FQNEAQ (reference sequence). CDR3 coding DNA: TGTGCCAGCAGCTCCGGGTGGGCTAGCGGGGGCAATGAGCAGTTCTTC. Translation: CASSSGWASGGNEQFF.

This clonotype was counted between two and nine times. The CDR3 DNA follows: TGTGCCAGCAGGGGGGACCCCGATCAGCCCCAGCATTTT. Amino acid sequence: CASRGDPDQPQHF. This sequence joins TRBV2 and TRBJ1-5; maybe TRBD1 (5 bases). Germline V gene sequence: CDR1 SNHLY, CDR2 FYNNEI. Trimming removed 6 bases from V and 5 bases from J, with 11 bases in between. This CDR3 comprises 13 residues.

This clonotype has only a few counts. The rearrangement links TRBV2 to TRBJ2-6; 11 bases agree with TRBD2. V trimming: 6 bases; J trimming: 4 bases; junction bases outside the gene matches: 8. The length of the CDR3 is 17 residues. Germline loops: CDR1 SNHLY, CDR2 FYNNEI. The chain's CDR3 is CASRLTSGTGGANVLTF. CDR3 in DNA: TGTGCCAGCAGGCTGACTAGCGGGACGGGCGGGGCCAACGTCCTGACTTTC.

Concerning this clonotype: At one boundary the junction diverges from the germline segment, which might be a read error. The V and J genes are TRBV12-3 or TRBV12-4 and TRBJ2-3; 7 bases are shared with TRBD2. This CDR3 has 12 amino acids. The CDR3 spells CTSSLGLAAQYF. CDR3 bases: TGTACCAGCAGTTTGGGCCTAGCGGCGCAGTATTTT.

The V and J genes are TRBV7-2 and TRBJ2-1, with a weak D call TRBD2 (6 bases). In germline, CDR1 is SGHTA, CDR2 FQGNSA. The CDR3 loop spans 14 amino acids. The V end lost 4 bases, the J end lost 12 bases, and 19 bases lay between the germline ends. The DNA for the CDR3 is TGTGCCAGCAGCTCCCTTTTTGGGCGGGACGGGCAGTTCTTC. This gives the protein CASSSLFGRDGQFF. The complete variable domain, with remaining parts taken from reference TRBV7-2 and TRBJ2-1, reads GAGVSQSPSNKVTEKGKDVELRCDPISGHTALYWYRQSLGQGLEFLIYFQGNSAPDKSGLPSDRFSAERTGGSVSTLTIQRTQQEDSAVYLCASSSLFGRDGQFFGPGTRLTVL.

The rearrangement uses TRBV3-1 and TRBJ2-1, with TRBD2 matching 7 bases. V lost 3 bases, J lost 12 bases, and 5 bases stayed unmatched. The germline CDR1 and CDR2 sequences are LGHDT and YNNKEL (reference sequence). This CDR3 region has 12 residues. CDR3 in DNA: TGTGCCAGCAGCCAGACGGGACTAATGCAGTTCTTC. Protein sequence: CASSQTGLMQFF.

This clonotype has only a few counts. The V call is TRBV12-5, the J call TRBJ1-5; unclear D gene. The CDR3 is 13 residues long. The germline V gene encodes CDR1 LGHNT and CDR2 FRNRAP. V lost 5 bases and J 5 bases, leaving 10 bases between the germline ends. CDR3 nucleotide sequence: TGTGCTAGTGGTAAAGAACCCCATCAGCCCCAGCATTTT. This translates into CASGKEPHQPQHF.

The V and J genes are TRBV4-2 and TRBJ2-2, with D possibly called TRBD1 or TRBD2 (5 bases each). The length of the CDR3 is 16 residues. Deletions cut 7 bases from V and 4 bases from J, with 19 bases between. The germline CDR1 and CDR2 sequences are LGHNA and YNFKEQ. The CDR3 bases are TGTGCCAGCACCCCCGGGACGCCGCGCGGCACCGGGGAGCTGTTTTTT. Residues: CASTPGTPRGTGELFF.

The chain couples TRBV28 to TRBJ2-3; D may be TRBD2 (6 bases). This CDR3 comprises 15 residues. Germline V CDR1 and CDR2: MDHEN, SYDVKM. Trimming shortened V by 7 bases and J by 3 bases, and 17 bases separated the two germline ends. CDR3 sequence reads: CASTPRGAGTDTQYF. The CDR3, as DNA: TGTGCCAGCACCCCCCGCGGGGCGGGGACAGATACGCAGTATTTT.

This clonotype appeared once. The chain couples TRBV9 to TRBJ2-5; 10 nucleotides align to TRBD1. Trimming took 2 bases from V and 5 from J; bases not matched to a gene: 9. CDR3 length equals 16 residues. Germline CDR1 and CDR2: SGDLS and YYNGEE. For the CDR3, the DNA is TGTGCCAGCAGCGTGGGCGCCGGGACAGGGGTGGAGACCCAGTACTTC. Its translation: CASSVGAGTGVETQYF.

This clonotype has a count of ten or more. The V and J genes are TRBV12-3 or TRBV12-4 and TRBJ1-2; the match to TRBD1 covers 10 bases. The CDR3 totals 13 residues. V shed 6 bases and J 6 bases; nucleotides not matched to a gene: 4. CDR3 sequence (DNA): TGTGCCAGCAGCCAAGGGACAGGGGATGGCTACACCTTC. This translates into CASSQGTGDGYTF.

This clonotype was counted between two and nine times. The chain has TRBV7-3 and TRBJ2-1, with D tentatively TRBD1 (7 bases). Germline assignment: CDR1 SGHTA and CDR2 FQGTGA. This CDR3 has 14 amino acids. The V gene lost 8 bases and the J gene lost 2 bases, with 13 bases spanning the gap. CDR3: CASAQGGAYNEQFF. The CDR3 DNA reads TGTGCCAGCGCGCAGGGGGGAGCCTACAATGAGCAGTTCTTC.

This clonotype was picked up a small number of times. V is TRBV29-1 and J is TRBJ2-5; the match to TRBD2 covers 9 bases. Germline CDR1 SQVTM, CDR2 ANQGSEA. V shed 4 bases and J 5 bases; nucleotides not matched to a gene: 5. The CDR3 length is 13 residues. The CDR3 spells CSVGVAGVETQYF. CDR3 DNA sequence: TGCAGCGTTGGGGTAGCGGGAGTGGAGACCCAGTACTTC.

This clonotype was picked up a small number of times. V and J are TRBV12-3 or TRBV12-4 and TRBJ1-1; D remains unclear. V shed 9 bases and J shed 4 bases, with 12 bases lying between them. There are 12 residues in the CDR3. The CDR3 spells CASAGLGTEAFF. The CDR3 nucleotides are TGTGCCAGTGCGGGGTTGGGCACTGAAGCTTTCTTT.

This chain connects TRBV11-3 to TRBJ2-7, with D unresolved. This CDR3 region has 15 residues. The germline V and J ends were trimmed by 5 bases and 0 bases, with 14 bases remaining between them. Germline CDR1 is SGHNT and CDR2 is YENEEA. In nucleotides, the CDR3 is TGTGCCAGCAGCCCCTGGGCGGTGAGCTCCTACGAGCAGTACTTC. Encoded protein: CASSPWAVSSYEQYF.

V usage is TRBV9 and J usage is TRBJ2-3; 12 bases match TRBD2. The CDR3 has 16 amino acids. CDR1 and CDR2 (germline): SGDLS, YYNGEE. The V segment lost 4 bases and the J segment 4 bases; nucleotides outside the gene matches: 7. The CDR3 spells CASSPHASGGADTQYF. CDR3 in DNA: TGTGCCAGCAGCCCCCACGCTAGCGGGGGGGCAGATACGCAGTATTTT.

The chain uses TRBV20-1 and TRBJ2-1; 10 nucleotides align to TRBD2. Trimming took 6 bases from V and 7 from J; bases not matched to a gene: 3. Per the germline V gene, CDR1 is DFQATT and CDR2 is SNEGSKA (reference sequence). CDR3 length: 12 amino acids. The CDR3 nucleotides read TGCAGTGCCCTACTAGCGGGAAATGAGCAGTTCTTC. It encodes CSALLAGNEQFF.

The chain employs TRBV5-1 and TRBJ2-2; no clear D gene. Germline-derived CDR1 and CDR2 are SGHRS and YFSETQ. Trimming stripped 5 bases from V and 0 bases from J, with 8 bases between. CDR3 length: 14 residues. CDR3 sequence: CASSNRTNTGELFF. The CDR3, as DNA: TGCGCCAGCAGTAACCGGACGAACACCGGGGAGCTGTTTTTT.

This clonotype has just a few counts. The V call is TRBV24-1, the J call TRBJ2-1; the D gene is possibly TRBD1 (5 bases). The ends were cut back, 4 bases at V and 7 bases at J, with 13 bases in the middle. CDR3 size: 14 residues. Germline CDR1 and CDR2: KGHDR and SFDVKD. CDR3 loop: CATSESGLSNEQFF. CDR3 DNA sequence: TGTGCCACCAGTGAATCAGGGTTGTCAAATGAGCAGTTCTTC.

This clonotype was seen a few times. The rearrangement joins TRBV29-1 to TRBJ2-7; D call uncertain. Between the trimmed V and J ends, which lost 5 bases and 4 bases, there was a span of 15 bases. The CDR3 sequence is 13 residues long. Germline-derived CDR1 and CDR2 are SQVTM and ANQGSEA. Here the CDR3 DNA reads TGCAGCGTTTCTTTTTCGCACAAGTACGAGCAGTACTTC. Its translation is CSVSFSHKYEQYF.

The rearrangement links TRBV15 to TRBJ2-5; TRBD1 or TRBD2 may be the D gene (5 bases each). Trimming stripped 2 bases from V and 5 bases from J, with 12 bases between. This CDR3 contains 14 residues. CDR1 LNHNV and CDR2 YYDKDF come from the germline V gene (reference sequence). The CDR3 sequence is CATSRPGRGETQYF. The CDR3 nucleotides are TGTGCCACCAGCAGACCGGGGCGAGGGGAGACCCAGTACTTC.

There are many counts of this clonotype. The V and J genes are TRBV12-3 or TRBV12-4 and TRBJ2-2; D may match TRBD1 or TRBD2 (6 bases each). The CDR3 extends over 17 amino acids. V lost 2 bases and J lost 4, with 17 bases in between. The CDR3 loop reads CASSLRRGARPTGELFF. CDR3 sequence (DNA): TGTGCCAGCAGTTTACGGAGGGGGGCCCGGCCCACCGGGGAGCTGTTTTTT.

The chain couples TRBV27 to TRBJ1-5; 7 bases match TRBD1. J gave up 5 bases and V 6 bases, and 7 bases lay outside the gene matches. Germline V gene sequence: CDR1 MNHEY, CDR2 SMNVEV (reference sequence). The CDR3 covers 14 residues. Here the CDR3 DNA reads TGTGCCAGCAGGAGACAGGGCGGAGATCAGCCCCAGCATTTT. Encoded protein: CASRRQGGDQPQHF.

This clonotype has only a few counts. This chain uses TRBV28 with TRBJ2-5; D is ambiguous. CDR1 is MDHEN and CDR2 is SYDVKM in the germline V gene. The V and J ends lost 2 bases and 2 bases respectively, with 6 bases between them. The CDR3 extends over 13 amino acids. CDR3 region: CASSLIEQETQYF. As DNA, the CDR3 is TGTGCCAGCAGTTTAATCGAGCAAGAGACCCAGTACTTC.

This clonotype was seen more than once but under ten times. This chain links TRBV9 with TRBJ2-7; weak D call: TRBD1 (6 bases). Trimming cost V 5 bases and J 4 bases, with 19 bases left between them. Germline assignment: CDR1 SGDLS and CDR2 YYNGEE. The CDR3 is 15 amino acids. The CDR3 sequence: CASSGTPRGAYEQYF. DNA for the CDR3: TGTGCCAGCAGTGGGACACCTCGAGGGGCATACGAGCAGTACTTC.

This clonotype was counted ten times or more. The rearrangement joins TRBV6-1 to TRBJ2-3; TRBD2 matches at 7 bases. Losses at the gene ends were 6 bases for V and 2 bases for J; bases not matched to a gene: 8. The CDR3 has 15 residues. The germline gives CDR1 MNHNS, CDR2 SASEGT. The CDR3: CASSPLAGVTDTQYF. CDR3 bases: TGTGCCAGCAGCCCTCTGGCGGGAGTCACAGATACGCAGTATTTT.

The chain links TRBV19 to TRBJ2-1; D perhaps matches TRBD2 (6 bases). V was cut by 0 bases and J by 9 bases, with 15 bases left in between. This CDR3 spans 15 amino acids. Germline V gives CDR1 LNHDA, CDR2 SQIVND (reference sequence). The CDR3 loop reads CASSIDGREVVEQFF. The CDR3 DNA sequence: TGTGCCAGTAGTATAGATGGCAGGGAGGTTGTTGAGCAGTTCTTC. Using reference TRBV19 and TRBJ2-1 for the parts outside the CDR3, the full variable domain is DGGITQSPKYLFRKEGQNVTLSCEQNLNHDAMYWYRQDPGQGLRLIYYSQIVNDFQKGDIAEGYSVSREKKESFPLTVTSAQKNPTAFYLCASSIDGREVVEQFFGPGTRLTVL.

This clonotype was seen a few times. The V call is TRBV5-6, the J call TRBJ2-4; 8 positions match TRBD1. The germline V gene encodes CDR1 SGHDT and CDR2 YYEEEE. Trimming cost V 2 bases and J 5 bases; bases outside gene matches: 12. The CDR3 has 17 residues. The DNA for the CDR3 is TGTGCCAGCAGCTTATACACTAACCGGGACAGGCAAAACATTCAGTACTTC. It translates to CASSLYTNRDRQNIQYF. Full variable domain (outside the CDR3, taken from reference TRBV5-6 and TRBJ2-4): DAGVTQSPTHLIKTRGQQVTLRCSPKSGHDTVSWYQQALGQGPQFIFQYYEEEERQRGNFPDRFSGHQFPNYSSELNVNALLLGDSALYLCASSLYTNRDRQNIQYFGAGTRLSVL.

V is TRBV6-1 and J is TRBJ2-6, with a possible D match to TRBD2 (5 bases). V shed 8 bases and J shed 1 base, with 9 bases lying between them. The CDR3 has 14 residues. Germline V lookup: CDR1 MNHNS, CDR2 SASEGT. CDR3 sequence: CASLRGSGANVLTF. The CDR3 region has the DNA TGTGCCAGCCTGAGAGGGTCTGGGGCCAACGTCCTGACTTTC.

This sequence joins TRBV29-1 and TRBJ1-5; TRBD1 might be the D (6 bases). The V end lost 4 bases, the J end lost 3 bases, and 10 bases lay between the germline ends. Germline lookup yields CDR1 SQVTM and CDR2 ANQGSEA. The CDR3 totals 13 residues. The CDR3: CSVGRGSNQPQHF. CDR3 nucleotides: TGCAGCGTTGGCAGGGGTTCCAATCAGCCCCAGCATTTT.